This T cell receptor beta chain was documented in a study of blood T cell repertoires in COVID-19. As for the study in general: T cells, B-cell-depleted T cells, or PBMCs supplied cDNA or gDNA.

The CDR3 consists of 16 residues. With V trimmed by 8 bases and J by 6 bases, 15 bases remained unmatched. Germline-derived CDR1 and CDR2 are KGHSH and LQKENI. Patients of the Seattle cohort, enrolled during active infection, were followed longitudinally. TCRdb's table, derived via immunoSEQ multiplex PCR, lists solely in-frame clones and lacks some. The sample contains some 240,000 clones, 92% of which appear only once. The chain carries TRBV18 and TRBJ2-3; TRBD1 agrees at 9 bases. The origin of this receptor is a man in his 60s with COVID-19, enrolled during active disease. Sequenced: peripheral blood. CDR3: CASPPPKQGASDTQYF. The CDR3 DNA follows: TGTGCCAGCCCCCCTCCCAAACAGGGGGCAAGTGATACGCAGTATTTT. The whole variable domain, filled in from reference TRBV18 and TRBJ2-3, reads NAGVMQNPRHLVRRRGQEARLRCSPMKGHSHVYWYRQLPEEGLKFMVYLQKENIIDESGMPKERFSAEFPKEGPSILRIQQVVRGDSAAYFCASPPPKQGASDTQYFGPGTRLTVL.